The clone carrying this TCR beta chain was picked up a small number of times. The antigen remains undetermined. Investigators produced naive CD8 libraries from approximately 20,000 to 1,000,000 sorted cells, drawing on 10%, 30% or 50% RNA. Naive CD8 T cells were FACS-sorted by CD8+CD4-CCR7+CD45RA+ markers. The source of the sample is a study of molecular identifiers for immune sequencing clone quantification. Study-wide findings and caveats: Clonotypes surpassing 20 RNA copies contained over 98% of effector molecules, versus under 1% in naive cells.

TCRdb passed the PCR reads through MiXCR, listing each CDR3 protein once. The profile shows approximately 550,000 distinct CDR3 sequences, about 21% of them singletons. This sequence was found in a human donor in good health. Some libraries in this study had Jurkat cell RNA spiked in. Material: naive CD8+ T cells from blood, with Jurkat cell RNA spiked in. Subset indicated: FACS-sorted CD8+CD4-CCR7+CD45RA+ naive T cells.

CDR3 nucleotides: TGTGCCAGCAGTTTAGGGGGGAGCTACTCTGGGGCCAACGTCCTGACTTTC. Its protein product is CASSLGGSYSGANVLTF. This chain joins TRBV27 and TRBJ2-6, with a possible D match to TRBD2 (6 bases). The CDR3 is 17 amino acids. V was trimmed by 2 bases and J by 0 bases, leaving 11 bases between them. CDR1 is MNHEY and CDR2 is SMNVEV in the germline V gene (reference sequence).